This T cell receptor (beta chain) was observed in a study of blood T cell repertoires in COVID-19. Background on the study: From the United States, Italy and Spain came samples of acute and convalescent COVID-19. T cells, B-cell-depleted T cells, or PBMCs provided the cDNA or gDNA that served as material.

V lost 6 bases, J lost 9 bases, and 9 bases stayed unmatched. CDR3 length: 14 residues. Germline CDR1 MNHEY, CDR2 SMNVEV (reference sequence). Original methodology: Reference gene primer amplification in the assay estimated nucleated cell counts. Sequencing was performed with immunoSEQ multiplex PCR; in TCRdb, only in-frame clones are kept and a portion is missing. The V and J calls and clone size come from that table; D and trimming were worked out from the DNA. This table holds under 300,000 clones, approximately 78% found once. This clone appeared a few times. The source is an older woman with active or convalescent COVID-19. The rearrangement joins TRBV27 to TRBJ1-1, with TRBD1 matching over 11 bases. Sequenced material: peripheral blood. This chain's CDR3 is CASREGTGGVKAFF. As DNA, the CDR3 is TGTGCCAGCAGGGAAGGGACAGGGGGGGTTAAAGCTTTCTTT.